This passage covers 27 T cell receptor beta chains from one sample sequenced in a study of cytomegalovirus exposure and HLA in healthy donors. Researchers ran the PCR with 60 Vbeta and 13 Jbeta primers. Data came from immunoSEQ multiplex PCR; TCRdb stores just in-frame clones and leaves some out. This sample has under 200,000 clones, with around three quarters found just once. The specimen was PBMCs. The receptors derive from a woman aged 25 to 45 in good health and CMV-seronegative.

V and J are TRBV2 and TRBJ1-1; 9 bases agree with TRBD1. CDR3 size: 16 residues. Germline V gene lookup returns CDR1 SNHLY and CDR2 FYNNEI. Losses at the gene ends were 8 bases for V and 4 bases for J; bases not matched to a gene: 14. In DNA form, the CDR3 reads TGTGCCAGCCTAGGGGGAGGGACAGGGTGGACCACTGAAGCTTTCTTT. Protein product: CASLGGGTGWTTEAFF.

V is TRBV5-8 and J is TRBJ2-7; no definite D call. Trimming stripped 1 base from V and 1 base from J, with 12 bases between. CDR3 length: 15 residues. Germline V gene lookup returns CDR1 SGHTS and CDR2 YDEGEE. The CDR3 nucleotides read TGTGCCAGCAGCTTGAACGAGAATCCTTCCTACGAGCAGTACTTC. Protein product: CASSLNENPSYEQYF.

This clone was counted only a few times. The chain employs TRBV7-2 and TRBJ2-7, with TRBD1 matching 8 bases. The germline CDR1 and CDR2 sequences are SGHTA and FQGNSA. The CDR3 totals 15 residues. V trimming: 5 bases; J trimming: 6 bases; junction bases outside the gene matches: 12. In DNA form, the CDR3 reads TGTGCCAGCAGCCCCAGGACAGGGATCTCTTTCGAGCAGTACTTC. It specifies CASSPRTGISFEQYF.

The genes are TRBV6-1 and TRBJ2-3; D is undetermined. This CDR3 contains 16 residues. Trimming took off 1 base at V and 1 base at J, with 12 bases between the two ends. Germline V CDR1 and CDR2: MNHNS, SASEGT. The CDR3 region has the DNA TGTGCCAGCAGTGAAGTGGTCAGACAAGGCACAGATACGCAGTATTTT. Translating gives CASSEVVRQGTDTQYF.

This clone was counted a few times. The chain employs TRBV5-1 and TRBJ1-4; TRBD1 matches at 7 bases. Germline V gene lookup returns CDR1 SGHRS and CDR2 YFSETQ. This CDR3 has 15 amino acids. The ends lost 0 bases at V and 7 bases at J; junction bases unmatched: 6. The CDR3 spells CASSLGQGLSEKLFF. The CDR3 bases are TGCGCCAGCAGCTTGGGACAGGGCCTGTCTGAAAAACTGTTTTTT.

This clone was recorded once. The V and J genes are TRBV7-8 and TRBJ2-7; D is perhaps TRBD2 (6 bases). The V gene lost 4 bases and the J gene lost 0 bases, with 16 bases spanning the gap. This CDR3 region has 16 residues. Germline lookup yields CDR1 SGHVS and CDR2 FQNEAQ. The CDR3, as DNA: TGTGCCAGCAGCTGGCGTCGGGGAGGATTCTCCTACGAGCAGTACTTC. It codes for CASSWRRGGFSYEQYF.

The rearrangement links TRBV5-4 to TRBJ2-4; possibly TRBD1 for D (5 bases). The CDR3 covers 15 residues. Trimming cost V 1 base and J 2 bases, with 10 bases left between them. Germline CDR1 SGHNT, CDR2 YYREEE (reference sequence). CDR3 in amino acids: CASSLLQGTKNIQYF. The CDR3 DNA reads TGTGCCAGCAGCTTGCTTCAGGGAACCAAAAACATTCAGTACTTC.

This chain connects TRBV2 to TRBJ2-1; 13 nucleotides agree with TRBD2. Germline-derived CDR1 and CDR2 are SNHLY and FYNNEI. V shed 6 bases and J 3 bases; nucleotides not matched to a gene: 8. CDR3 size: 17 residues. This CDR3 is CASSARLAGGLYNEQFF. The CDR3 nucleotides are TGTGCCAGCAGCGCCCGACTAGCGGGGGGCCTCTACAATGAGCAGTTCTTC.

This clone has just one count. The chain has TRBV29-1 and TRBJ2-7, with 11 bases fitting TRBD1. The V and J ends lost 4 bases and 7 bases, in that order; junction bases with no gene match: 9. This CDR3 has 14 amino acids. CDR1 and CDR2 (germline): SQVTM, ANQGSEA. CDR3 DNA sequence: TGCAGCGTTGCCCTCGGACAGGGGGCGTATGAGCAGTACTTC. Translated: CSVALGQGAYEQYF.

This rearrangement joins TRBV5-4 to TRBJ2-1; 11 positions agree with TRBD2. This CDR3 has 16 residues. Trimming at V came to 4 bases and at J to 0 bases, leaving 3 bases not matched to a gene. Germline-derived CDR1 and CDR2 are SGHNT and YYREEE (reference sequence). The CDR3 loop reads CASSTTSGSSYNEQFF. DNA of the CDR3: TGTGCCAGCAGCACTACTAGCGGGAGCTCCTACAATGAGCAGTTCTTC.

The V gene is TRBV29-1, the J gene TRBJ2-7; 8 bases map to TRBD1. The CDR3 contains 14 residues. The V segment lost 0 bases and the J segment 5 bases; nucleotides outside the gene matches: 6. Germline assignment: CDR1 SQVTM and CDR2 ANQGSEA. DNA for the CDR3: TGCAGCGTTGAAGATTCCCAGGGGGCCCACGAGCAGTACTTC. Amino acid sequence: CSVEDSQGAHEQYF.

The chain recombines TRBV11-2 with TRBJ1-1; D gene ambiguous. Germline lookup yields CDR1 SGHAT and CDR2 FQNNGV. Trimming took off 4 bases at V and 6 bases at J, with 12 bases between the two ends. This CDR3 is built from 13 residues. The CDR3, as DNA: TGTGCCAGCAGCTCTCTGGCACATCCTGAAGCTTTCTTT. It is translated as CASSSLAHPEAFF.

This clone was detected only a few times. CDR3: CASSQTRRGNYGYTF. The CDR3 DNA follows: TGCGCCAGCAGCCAAACCCGCAGGGGCAACTATGGCTACACCTTC. The gene calls are TRBV4-1 and TRBJ1-2; D may be TRBD1 (6 bases). Germline-derived CDR1 and CDR2 are MGHRA and YSYEKL. V was shortened by 2 bases and J by 2 bases, with 12 bases between the two germline ends. The CDR3 spans 15 residues.

This clone was counted a single time. Here the CDR3 reads CASSLGPRTEAFF. CDR3 nucleotide sequence: TGTGCCAGCAGCTTAGGGCCTAGGACTGAAGCTTTCTTT. The rearrangement links TRBV7-6 to TRBJ1-1; D gene uncertain. CDR1 is SGHVS and CDR2 is FNYEAQ in the germline V gene. Trimming removed 1 base at V and 5 bases at J, with 8 bases between. CDR3 length: 13 residues. The full variable domain, with the rest looked up from reference TRBV7-6 and TRBJ1-1, is GAGVSQSPRYKVTKRGQDVALRCDPISGHVSLYWYRQALGQGPEFLTYFNYEAQQDKSGLPNDRFSAERPEGSISTLTIQRTEQRDSAMYRCASSLGPRTEAFFGQGTRLTVV.

The rearrangement joins TRBV15 to TRBJ1-5; 9 bases line up with TRBD1. CDR3 length: 16 residues. From germline, CDR1 is LNHNV and CDR2 YYDKDF (reference sequence). Unmatched junction bases numbered 5, after V lost 5 bases and J lost 0 bases. The CDR3 coding sequence is TGTGCCACCAGCGGTGGGGACAGGGTTAGCAATCAGCCCCAGCATTTT. It specifies CATSGGDRVSNQPQHF.

This sequence joins TRBV19 and TRBJ1-5; maybe TRBD1 (5 bases). The germline V and J ends were trimmed by 3 bases and 4 bases, with 10 bases remaining between them. The CDR3 spans 14 residues. Germline values: CDR1 LNHDA, CDR2 SQIVND (reference sequence). The DNA for the CDR3 is TGTGCCAGTAGTATGAGTTCAGGGAATCAGCCCCAGCATTTT. This codes for CASSMSSGNQPQHF. Combining the CDR3 with reference TRBV19 and TRBJ1-5 gives the whole variable domain DGGITQSPKYLFRKEGQNVTLSCEQNLNHDAMYWYRQDPGQGLRLIYYSQIVNDFQKGDIAEGYSVSREKKESFPLTVTSAQKNPTAFYLCASSMSSGNQPQHFGDGTRLSIL.

The chain recombines TRBV18 with TRBJ2-7; 7 nucleotides line up with TRBD1. J lost 0 bases, V lost 2 bases, and 10 bases had no gene match. The CDR3 runs 17 residues. Germline assignment: CDR1 KGHSH and CDR2 LQKENI. CDR3 sequence: CASSPRSGGQISYEQYF. CDR3 sequence (DNA): TGTGCCAGCTCACCAAGGAGTGGGGGACAGATCTCCTACGAGCAGTACTTC.

The table lists this clone with a count of one. This chain uses TRBV6-6 with TRBJ1-4, with a tentative D call TRBD1 (6 bases). Per the germline V gene, CDR1 is MNHNY and CDR2 is SVGAGI (reference sequence). V was pared by 10 bases and J by 7 bases, with 22 bases between. The CDR3 runs to 15 residues. The CDR3 protein is CAIHGGALVCEKLFF. The CDR3 nucleotides read TGTGCCATCCATGGGGGGGCGCTTGTGTGTGAAAAACTGTTTTTT.

This sequence joins TRBV25-1 and TRBJ2-5; a weak D match, TRBD1 (6 bases). Trimming took off 3 bases at V and 2 bases at J, with 13 bases between the two ends. The CDR3 consists of 15 residues. The V gene's germline CDR1 is MGHDK and CDR2 SYGVNS. The CDR3 nucleotides read TGTGCCAGCAGTGAGTCGCCGGGACAACAAGAGACCCAGTACTTC. Its translation: CASSESPGQQETQYF.

This sequence joins TRBV7-6 and TRBJ2-1; TRBD2 aligns across 7 bases. This CDR3 has 13 amino acids. Germline trimming cut 3 bases from V and 7 bases from J; bases unmatched to any gene: 3. Germline V lookup: CDR1 SGHVS, CDR2 FNYEAQ. This chain's CDR3 is CASSLGTTNEQFF. The CDR3, as DNA: TGTGCCAGCAGCTTGGGGACTACTAATGAGCAGTTCTTC.

The rearrangement joins TRBV9 to TRBJ1-5; D is undetermined. Trimming removed 0 bases at V and 4 bases at J, with 8 bases between. The CDR3 is 14 amino acids. Germline V gives CDR1 SGDLS, CDR2 YYNGEE. The CDR3 loop reads CASSVDASNQPQHF. CDR3 bases: TGTGCCAGCAGCGTAGATGCGTCTAATCAGCCCCAGCATTTT.

The gene calls are TRBV18 and TRBJ1-5, with 9 bases matching TRBD1. Trimming at V came to 6 bases and at J to 1 base, leaving 7 bases not matched to a gene. CDR1 is KGHSH, CDR2 LQKENI, per germline. The CDR3 is made up of 16 amino acids. The chain's CDR3 is CASSRWGQGSNQPQHF. Written as DNA, the CDR3 is TGTGCCAGCTCCCGCTGGGGACAGGGAAGCAATCAGCCCCAGCATTTT.

This clone appeared a few times. The V gene is TRBV18, the J gene TRBJ1-1; D possibly corresponds to TRBD1 (5 bases). The germline gives CDR1 KGHSH, CDR2 LQKENI. With 1 base removed from V and 1 base from J, the gap between germline ends came to 13 bases. The length of the CDR3 is 16 residues. The CDR3 region is CASSPRQGLTNTEAFF. The CDR3 DNA is TGTGCCAGCTCACCACGCCAGGGACTGACGAACACTGAAGCTTTCTTT. The whole variable domain, remainder taken from reference TRBV18 and TRBJ1-1, is NAGVMQNPRHLVRRRGQEARLRCSPMKGHSHVYWYRQLPEEGLKFMVYLQKENIIDESGMPKERFSAEFPKEGPSILRIQQVVRGDSAAYFCASSPRQGLTNTEAFFGQGTRLTVV.

This clone is termed medium-sized. The chain employs TRBV6-1 and TRBJ2-7, with TRBD1 identical over 11 bases. Germline-derived CDR1 and CDR2 are MNHNS and SASEGT. The CDR3 is 14 amino acids. V shed 3 bases and J 4 bases; nucleotides not matched to a gene: 2. CDR3 in DNA: TGTGCCAGCAGTGATGGGACAGGGGGATACGAGCAGTACTTC. Its protein product is CASSDGTGGYEQYF.

This clone came up a few times. The chain combines TRBV5-4 with TRBJ2-1; a weak D match, TRBD1 (5 bases). V was cut by 4 bases and J by 7 bases, with 15 bases left in between. Germline V lookup: CDR1 SGHNT, CDR2 YYREEE (reference sequence). The CDR3 spans 14 residues. This CDR3 is CASSQRQPTNEQFF. The CDR3 DNA sequence: TGTGCCAGCAGCCAGAGACAGCCTACAAATGAGCAGTTCTTC. The whole variable domain, remainder taken from reference TRBV5-4 and TRBJ2-1, is ETGVTQSPTHLIKTRGQQVTLRCSSQSGHNTVSWYQQALGQGPQFIFQYYREEENGRGNFPPRFSGLQFPNYSSELNVNALELDDSALYLCASSQRQPTNEQFFGPGTRLTVL.

This sequence joins TRBV7-3 and TRBJ2-1, with 8 positions matching TRBD2. The junction had 14 bases not matched to a gene; V was cut back by 4 bases and J by 6 bases. CDR1 is SGHTA and CDR2 is FQGTGA in the germline V gene. This CDR3 has 17 residues. CDR3 DNA: TGTGCCAGCAGCTCCCAAGCGGGAGAGACTCCTGGCAATGAGCAGTTCTTC. Translated: CASSSQAGETPGNEQFF.

The rearrangement joins TRBV7-9 to TRBJ1-4; D is ambiguous. V lost 5 bases and J 7 bases, leaving 11 bases between the germline ends. The CDR3 is 13 amino acids. CDR1 SEHNR and CDR2 FQNEAQ come from the germline V gene (reference sequence). The CDR3 loop is CASSPTRGEKLFF. The CDR3 DNA is TGTGCCAGCAGCCCTACCCGAGGTGAAAAACTGTTTTTT.